This T cell receptor (beta chain) comes out of a study of siplizumab effects on memory and regulatory T cells. Study results and limitations: The drug siplizumab significantly decreased the alloreactive sequences that could be traced to unstimulated CD4+ memory cells. Proliferating siplizumab-culture Treg suppressive function went unconfirmed.

On this clone: Its antigen remains unknown.

Using immunoSEQ multiplex PCR, the repertoire was profiled, and TCRdb retains in-frame clones only, with some absent. The sample gives tens of thousands of clones, 75% to 90% of which show up once; 3% to 4% is in the top ten. Sequencing was done on a sample of memory CD4+ T cells sorted from blood. The sequence derives from a human donor in good health.

CDR3 DNA sequence: TGTGCCACTAAAGTGGGCAACACTGAAGCTTTCTTT. Translating gives CATKVGNTEAFF. V usage is TRBV10-3 and J usage is TRBJ1-1; D remains ambiguous. The CDR3 has 12 amino acids. In germline, CDR1 is ENHRY, CDR2 SYGVKD. Trimming removed 10 bases from V and 2 bases from J, with 11 bases in between.